The 15 T cell receptor beta chains below come from one sample, sequenced in a study of cytomegalovirus exposure and HLA in healthy donors. Vbeta (60) and Jbeta (13) primers were used in the PCR. Sequencing used immunoSEQ multiplex PCR; TCRdb keeps in-frame clones, though not all of them. The sample's table shows about 160,000 clones. The sample was PBMCs. Every receptor here comes from a woman aged 55 to 70 in good health and CMV-seronegative.

The chain joins TRBV18 to TRBJ2-7, with TRBD2 matching 12 bases. The trim removed 2 bases at V and 2 bases at J, leaving 4 bases unmatched. Germline loops: CDR1 KGHSH, CDR2 LQKENI. The CDR3 totals 16 residues. The CDR3 loop reads CASSPMLAGGTYEQYF. The CDR3 nucleotides read TGTGCCAGCTCACCAATGCTAGCGGGAGGGACCTACGAGCAGTACTTC. The full variable domain, with the rest looked up from reference TRBV18 and TRBJ2-7, is NAGVMQNPRHLVRRRGQEARLRCSPMKGHSHVYWYRQLPEEGLKFMVYLQKENIIDESGMPKERFSAEFPKEGPSILRIQQVVRGDSAAYFCASSPMLAGGTYEQYFGPGTRLTVT.

This chain connects TRBV5-1 to TRBJ2-1; D is undetermined. The CDR3 runs to 12 residues. Germline V gene data show CDR1 as SGHRS and CDR2 as YFSETQ. Trimming took 6 bases from V and 6 from J, leaving 10 bases between them. The CDR3 coding sequence is TGCGCCAGCAACATCCCGCCCAATGAGCAGTTCTTC. It translates to CASNIPPNEQFF. The whole variable domain, remainder taken from reference TRBV5-1 and TRBJ2-1, is KAGVTQTPRYLIKTRGQQVTLSCSPISGHRSVSWYQQTPGQGLQFLFEYFSETQRNKGNFPGRFSGRQFSNSRSEMNVSTLELGDSALYLCASNIPPNEQFFGPGTRLTVL.

CDR3 nucleotides: TGCGCCAGCAGCTTGGGACTAGCCGGTGGCGAGCAGTACTTC. Residues: CASSLGLAGGEQYF. The V call is TRBV5-1, the J call TRBJ2-7, with TRBD2 matching over 7 bases. From germline, CDR1 is SGHRS and CDR2 YFSETQ. J gave up 6 bases and V 0 bases, and 6 bases lay outside the gene matches. The CDR3 spans 14 residues.

The chain combines TRBV4-2 with TRBJ2-1; D is possibly TRBD1 (6 bases). The CDR3 sequence is 16 residues long. V was shortened by 3 bases and J by 1 base, with 13 bases between the two germline ends. The germline CDR1 and CDR2 sequences are LGHNA and YNFKEQ. This chain's CDR3 is CASSHVTGKSYNEQFF. The CDR3 DNA reads TGTGCCAGCAGCCATGTTACAGGGAAATCCTACAATGAGCAGTTCTTC.

The chain employs TRBV5-1 and TRBJ1-2, with D unresolved. The V gene lost 1 base and the J gene lost 0 bases, with 4 bases spanning the gap. CDR1 SGHRS and CDR2 YFSETQ come from the germline V gene. This CDR3 region has 13 residues. The CDR3 DNA reads TGCGCCAGCAGCTTGCAGGCTAACTATGGCTACACCTTC. Its translation is CASSLQANYGYTF. The whole variable domain, remainder taken from reference TRBV5-1 and TRBJ1-2, is KAGVTQTPRYLIKTRGQQVTLSCSPISGHRSVSWYQQTPGQGLQFLFEYFSETQRNKGNFPGRFSGRQFSNSRSEMNVSTLELGDSALYLCASSLQANYGYTFGSGTRLTVV.

This sequence joins TRBV6-5 and TRBJ1-1, with unresolved D. The CDR3 extends over 14 amino acids. V gave up 4 bases and J gave up 0 bases, with 9 bases separating them. Germline CDR1 reads MNHEY; CDR2 reads SVGAGI. CDR3 sequence reads: CASSFGVMNTEAFF. The CDR3 nucleotides are TGTGCCAGCAGTTTTGGAGTTATGAACACTGAAGCTTTCTTT.

V gene TRBV18 combines with J gene TRBJ2-7; D unclear. Germline V gene sequence: CDR1 KGHSH, CDR2 LQKENI. The ends were cut back, 0 bases at V and 9 bases at J, with 15 bases in the middle. The CDR3 runs 14 residues. The CDR3, as DNA: TGTGCCAGCTCACCACCCGGTGAAGTTCTCGGGCAGTACTTC. Translation: CASSPPGEVLGQYF. Using reference TRBV18 and TRBJ2-7 for the parts outside the CDR3, the full variable domain is NAGVMQNPRHLVRRRGQEARLRCSPMKGHSHVYWYRQLPEEGLKFMVYLQKENIIDESGMPKERFSAEFPKEGPSILRIQQVVRGDSAAYFCASSPPGEVLGQYFGPGTRLTVT.

The genes are TRBV5-1 and TRBJ2-3; TRBD1 matches 9 bases. CDR1 is SGHRS and CDR2 is YFSETQ in the germline V gene. The CDR3 length is 15 residues. V lost 0 bases and J lost 3; bases outside the gene matches: 2. The CDR3 is CASSLVGQGTDTQYF. The CDR3 region has the DNA TGCGCCAGCAGCTTGGTAGGACAGGGGACAGATACGCAGTATTTT.

To note about this clone: At the DNA level, this CDR3 is encoded by other sequences in the same sample as well. CDR3 in amino acids: CASSSSVGGQPQHF. CDR3 DNA sequence: TGTGCCAGCAGTTCCTCAGTGGGGGGTCAGCCCCAGCATTTT. V and J are TRBV6-5 and TRBJ1-5; a weak D match, TRBD1 (5 bases). CDR3 length equals 14 residues. Germline CDR1 MNHEY, CDR2 SVGAGI. The V end was cut by 4 bases, the J end by 6 bases, with 13 bases between.

The rearrangement uses TRBV2 and TRBJ2-1, with a tentative D call TRBD2 (6 bases). CDR3 length: 12 amino acids. Trimming shortened V by 6 bases and J by 6 bases, and 9 bases separated the two germline ends. Germline CDR1 reads SNHLY; CDR2 reads FYNNEI. The DNA of the CDR3 is TGTGCCAGCAGAGGAGCGGGCAATGAGCAGTTCTTC. This gives the protein CASRGAGNEQFF.

Here the CDR3 reads CAWSAASGGRDEQFF. In DNA, the CDR3 is TGTGCCTGGAGTGCCGCCTCGGGAGGAAGGGATGAGCAGTTCTTC. This chain uses TRBV30 with TRBJ2-1; 7 bases agree with TRBD2. CDR1 is GTSNPN, CDR2 SVGIG, per germline (reference sequence). The junction had 11 bases not matched to a gene; V was cut back by 1 base and J by 8 bases. There are 15 residues in the CDR3.

The chain has TRBV7-8 and TRBJ2-1; 13 bases agree with TRBD2. Trimming took 0 bases from V and 6 from J; bases not matched to a gene: 14. CDR1 SGHVS and CDR2 FQNEAQ come from the germline V gene. The CDR3 spans 20 residues. The CDR3 is CASSLALQGPGTSGTNEQFF. The CDR3 DNA reads as TGTGCCAGCAGCTTAGCGTTACAAGGCCCCGGGACTAGCGGGACCAATGAGCAGTTCTTC.

Details on this clone: Other DNA sequences in the same sample also yield this CDR3. The chain recombines TRBV2 with TRBJ2-7; D unclear. Germline lookup yields CDR1 SNHLY and CDR2 FYNNEI. The CDR3 totals 11 residues. Trimming cost V 2 bases and J 3 bases, with 2 bases left between them. In nucleotides, the CDR3 is TGTGCCAGCAGTGAATACTACGAGCAGTACTTC. This encodes CASSEYYEQYF.

Turning to this clone: One junction end disagrees with the germline gene, perhaps due to a read error. The chain combines TRBV10-3 with TRBJ2-1; possibly TRBD2 for D (6 bases). Germline V gives CDR1 ENHRY, CDR2 SYGVKD. The CDR3 spans 16 residues. The chain's CDR3 is CTISDAGRQQLNEQFF. CDR3 nucleotides: TGTACCATCAGTGATGCGGGGCGACAGCAGCTCAATGAGCAGTTCTTC.

The chain combines TRBV2 with TRBJ1-4; a weak D match, TRBD1 (6 bases). CDR1 is SNHLY, CDR2 FYNNEI, per germline. Trimming took 7 bases from V and 6 from J, leaving 15 bases between them. The length of the CDR3 is 14 residues. The DNA of the CDR3 is TGTGCCAGCACCCTGGGGGGGGCACATGAAAAACTGTTTTTT. Protein product: CASTLGGAHEKLFF.